This T cell receptor beta chain was captured in a study of siplizumab effects on memory and regulatory T cells. Overall study results and limits: Relative to controls at more than 25%, mappable alloreactive CD4+ clones exhibited a mean Treg-derived proportion of less than 70% with siplizumab.

Regarding this clone: Its target is not known.

TEMRA, effector memory, memory and naive subsets, all unstimulated, were sequenced in a few donor pairs. Generated by immunoSEQ multiplex PCR, the TCRdb table keeps only in-frame clones and is missing some. The table has tens of thousands of clones, 95% to 97% seen once. Sample: naive CD4+ T cells sorted from blood. This TCR was recovered from a human donor in good health.

For the CDR3, the DNA is TGTGCCAGCACCGAGGGGGGGGCTAAGAACACTGAAGCTTTCTTT. Translated: CASTEGGAKNTEAFF. The J gene is TRBJ1-1, the V gene TRBV2, with a tentative D call TRBD1 (6 bases). Germline CDR1 and CDR2: SNHLY and FYNNEI. CDR3 length: 15 residues. The V end was cut by 7 bases, the J end by 1 base, with 16 bases between.